This T cell receptor (beta chain) was found in a study of blood T cell repertoires in COVID-19. Background on the study: Italy, Spain and the United States were the sources of the convalescent and acute COVID-19 samples.

Profiling relied on immunoSEQ multiplex PCR, and the TCRdb table lists in-frame clones only, not all of them. Of fewer than 200,000 clones listed, roughly 84% are singletons. The sequencing sample was made of peripheral blood. The TCR was taken from a man aged 60-69 years who had recovered from COVID-19.

This CDR3 reads CASSDFLAGGPGELFF. The CDR3 bases are TGTGCCAGCAGCGATTTCCTAGCGGGGGGGCCCGGGGAGCTGTTTTTT. The gene calls are TRBV3-1 (or the pseudogene TRBV3-2) and TRBJ2-2, with 12 nucleotides matching TRBD2. The V gene's germline CDR1 is LGHDT and CDR2 YNNKEL (reference sequence). This CDR3 spans 16 amino acids. The V gene end was trimmed by 5 bases and the J gene end by 6 bases; junction bases not matched to a gene: 7.